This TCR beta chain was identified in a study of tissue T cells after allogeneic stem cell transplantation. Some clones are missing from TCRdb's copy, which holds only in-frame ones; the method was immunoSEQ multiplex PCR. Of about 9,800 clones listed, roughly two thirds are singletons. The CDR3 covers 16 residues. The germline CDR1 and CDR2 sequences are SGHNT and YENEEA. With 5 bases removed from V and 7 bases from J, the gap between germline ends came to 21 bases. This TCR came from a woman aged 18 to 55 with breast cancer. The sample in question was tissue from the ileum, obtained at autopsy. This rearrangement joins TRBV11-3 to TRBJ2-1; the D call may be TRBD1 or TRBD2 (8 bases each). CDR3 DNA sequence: TGTGCCAGCAGCCCGCAGCCAGGGGGCGGGAGGAATGAGCAGTTCTTC. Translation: CASSPQPGGGRNEQFF.